The 22 T cell receptor beta chains below were found in one sample sequenced in a study of vaccination and CD4 T cells after COVID-19. Treatment defined: approximately nine-day PBMC culture with coronavirus spike peptide pools or control peptides (ViraFEST assay). These receptors have no identified antigens. The Oncomine TCR Beta short-read assay was applied to DNA of cultured CD4+ T cells. TCRdb processed the PCR reads anew with MiXCR; each CDR3 protein has one entry. The repertoire consists of 11,000 to 15,000 distinct CDR3 sequences, with 50% to 65% occurring once and the leading ten covering about 9.4%. The sample was CD4+ T cells from blood, cultured in vitro, taken before SARS-CoV-2 vaccination. These receptors all stem from a human donor who had recovered from COVID-19.

In this sample, this clonotype turned up once. The rearrangement uses TRBV12-3 or TRBV12-4 and TRBJ2-1; perhaps TRBD2 as D (6 bases). V lost 2 bases and J 5 bases, leaving 22 bases between the germline ends. This CDR3 is 18 amino acids long. CDR3 region: CASSLYALGRDEHNEQFF. Written as DNA, the CDR3 is TGTGCCAGCAGTTTATATGCCTTGGGGCGGGACGAACACAATGAGCAGTTCTTC.

The chain's CDR3 is CASSLKDRALSGANVLTF. CDR3 DNA: TGTGCCAGCAGCCTAAAGGACAGGGCACTCTCTGGGGCCAACGTCCTGACTTTC. The rearrangement joins TRBV5-4 to TRBJ2-6, with TRBD1 matching over 8 bases. The CDR3 totals 18 residues. V gave up 4 bases and J gave up 0 bases; unmatched junction bases: 9. CDR1 and CDR2 from the germline V gene are SGHNT and YYREEE (reference sequence).

The gene calls are TRBV5-1 and TRBJ2-3; 7 bases agree with TRBD1. Losses at the gene ends were 2 bases for V and 2 bases for J; bases not matched to a gene: 5. Germline V CDR1 and CDR2: SGHRS, YFSETQ. The CDR3 covers 15 residues. CDR3: CASSLQGYHTDTQYF. CDR3 DNA: TGCGCCAGCAGCTTACAGGGGTACCACACAGATACGCAGTATTTT.

In its sample, this clonotype was seen once. The chain carries TRBV7-2 and TRBJ2-5; 10 bases fit TRBD2. V dropped 4 bases and J dropped 5; count of bases not matched to a gene: 4. The germline V gene has CDR1 SGHTA and CDR2 FQGNSA. The CDR3 length is 14 residues. CDR3 protein: CASSSSGSGETQYF. In nucleotides, the CDR3 is TGTGCCAGCAGCTCTAGCGGGAGCGGCGAGACCCAGTACTTC.

This clonotype appeared a few times. The V call is TRBV28, the J call TRBJ2-3; 10 nucleotides match TRBD2. Germline-derived CDR1 and CDR2 are MDHEN and SYDVKM. The CDR3 length is 15 residues. Trimming took 7 bases from V and 0 from J; bases not matched to a gene: 4. The CDR3 sequence is CASNLSGRSTDTQYF. CDR3 sequence (DNA): TGTGCCAGCAACCTTAGCGGGAGGAGCACAGATACGCAGTATTTT.

The gene calls are TRBV5-6 and TRBJ2-5; D is possibly TRBD1 (5 bases). The CDR3 runs to 13 residues. CDR1 and CDR2 from the germline V gene are SGHDT and YYEEEE. V gave up 4 bases and J gave up 2 bases, with 9 bases separating them. The CDR3 DNA follows: TGTGCCAGCAGCCTGGACATACAAGAGACCCAGTACTTC. The encoded protein is CASSLDIQETQYF.

The chain carries TRBV7-9 and TRBJ2-1, with 11 bases identical to TRBD2. CDR3 size: 15 residues. The germline gives CDR1 SEHNR, CDR2 FQNEAQ (reference sequence). J was trimmed by 4 bases and V by 4 bases; bases with no gene match: 3. CDR3: CASSSTSGKYNEQFF. The DNA for the CDR3 is TGTGCCAGCAGCTCGACTAGCGGGAAATACAATGAGCAGTTCTTC.

The chain uses TRBV6-2 or TRBV6-3 and TRBJ2-1, with 15 bases lining up with TRBD2. Germline V CDR1 and CDR2: MNHEY, SVGEGT. Trimming removed 0 bases from V and 0 bases from J; junction bases left unmatched: 6. CDR3 length equals 20 residues. The CDR3 protein is CASSYSRTSGRGGSYNEQFF. CDR3 DNA sequence: TGTGCCAGCAGTTACTCGCGGACTAGCGGGAGGGGGGGCTCCTACAATGAGCAGTTCTTC.

The gene calls are TRBV12-3 or TRBV12-4 and TRBJ2-2; 7 bases line up with TRBD1. The CDR3 length is 15 residues. Trimming at V came to 2 bases and at J to 4 bases, leaving 4 bases not matched to a gene. The CDR3 nucleotides read TGTGCCAGCAGTTTAACAGGGGTGGGCACCGGGGAGCTGTTTTTT. Its protein product is CASSLTGVGTGELFF.

The genes are TRBV5-6 and TRBJ2-3; TRBD2 matches at 8 bases. V trimming: 0 bases; J trimming: 0 bases; junction bases outside the gene matches: 6. This CDR3 region has 17 residues. Per the germline V gene, CDR1 is SGHDT and CDR2 is YYEEEE. CDR3 bases: TGTGCCAGCAGCTTGGTTACGGGAGGGCCCAGCACAGATACGCAGTATTTT. Amino acid sequence: CASSLVTGGPSTDTQYF.

This clonotype was counted a few times. V gene TRBV20-1 combines with J gene TRBJ1-3; D might be TRBD1 (5 bases). Germline V gene lookup returns CDR1 DFQATT and CDR2 SNEGSKA (reference sequence). This CDR3 has 12 amino acids. The ends were cut back, 5 bases at V and 6 bases at J, with 11 bases in the middle. For the CDR3, the DNA is TGCAGTGCTTCTTTAGGGGAAAACACCATATATTTT. It codes for CSASLGENTIYF.

The gene calls are TRBV6-1 and TRBJ1-5; D is perhaps TRBD1 (5 bases). Deletions cut 7 bases from V and 0 bases from J, with 13 bases between. Germline assignment: CDR1 MNHNS and CDR2 SASEGT. There are 15 residues in the CDR3. CDR3 DNA: TGTGCCAGCAACTTAAGTGGGGCTAGCAATCAGCCCCAGCATTTT. Protein sequence: CASNLSGASNQPQHF.

Written as DNA, the CDR3 is TGTGCCAGCAGCTTTATGGCGAACACTGAAGCTTTCTTT. This encodes CASSFMANTEAFF. This chain joins TRBV7-2 and TRBJ1-1; D gene ambiguous. Per the germline V gene, CDR1 is SGHTA and CDR2 is FQGNSA. The V gene lost 3 bases and the J gene lost 1 base, with 6 bases spanning the gap. The CDR3 covers 13 residues.

This clonotype was observed a few times. V gene TRBV19 combines with J gene TRBJ2-5; D gene uncertain. There are 13 residues in the CDR3. Germline V gene sequence: CDR1 LNHDA, CDR2 SQIVND (reference sequence). Trimming stripped 3 bases from V and 3 bases from J, with 8 bases between. Written as DNA, the CDR3 is TGTGCCAGTAGTATGCCAGAAGAAGAGACCCAGTACTTC. It translates to CASSMPEEETQYF.

This clonotype showed up just a few times. V is TRBV24-1 and J is TRBJ2-5; unclear D gene. Trimming cost V 4 bases and J 5 bases, with 16 bases left between them. Germline CDR1 is KGHDR and CDR2 is SFDVKD. The CDR3 has 15 amino acids. The CDR3 DNA is TGTGCCACCAGTGACCTTACCAGAGGCAGCGAGACCCAGTACTTC. Encoded protein: CATSDLTRGSETQYF.

The chain combines TRBV12-3 or TRBV12-4 with TRBJ2-3; possibly TRBD2 for D (5 bases). The CDR3 consists of 14 residues. Trimming pared 2 bases from V and 2 bases from J, leaving 8 bases between. CDR3 nucleotide sequence: TGTGCCAGCAGTTTAATGACTACCACAGATACGCAGTATTTT. Its translation is CASSLMTTTDTQYF.

The chain recombines TRBV6-1 with TRBJ1-4; 10 bases fit TRBD1. Trimming at V came to 6 bases and at J to 4 bases, leaving 2 bases not matched to a gene. Germline loops: CDR1 MNHNS, CDR2 SASEGT. This CDR3 is 14 amino acids long. CDR3 coding DNA: TGTGCCAGCAGGACAGGGGGCCTTAATGAAAAACTGTTTTTT. Its protein is CASRTGGLNEKLFF.

The V call is TRBV6-2 or TRBV6-3, the J call TRBJ2-7; no clear D gene. The CDR3 covers 13 residues. CDR1 MNHEY and CDR2 SVGEGT come from the germline V gene. The germline V and J ends were trimmed by 2 bases and 2 bases, with 7 bases remaining between them. The CDR3 sequence is CASSYQSTYEQYF. As DNA, the CDR3 is TGTGCCAGCAGTTACCAATCCACCTACGAGCAGTACTTC.

The V gene is TRBV11-2, the J gene TRBJ2-7, with a weak D call TRBD2 (5 bases). The germline CDR1 and CDR2 sequences are SGHAT and FQNNGV. The CDR3 contains 15 residues. V lost 7 bases, J lost 7 bases, and 23 bases lay in between. The CDR3 sequence is CASTILAGSFWEQYF. CDR3 nucleotide sequence: TGTGCCAGCACCATTCTAGCTGGTTCTTTCTGGGAGCAGTACTTC.

CDR3 sequence reads: CASSNMDEQYF. The CDR3 DNA sequence: TGTGCCAGTAGTAACATGGACGAGCAGTACTTC. The chain uses TRBV19 and TRBJ2-7; unclear D gene. Germline V CDR1 and CDR2: LNHDA, SQIVND (reference sequence). Trimming removed 4 bases from V and 5 bases from J, with 6 bases in between. CDR3 size: 11 residues.

This clonotype was seen just once. The V and J genes are TRBV20-1 and TRBJ2-5; possibly TRBD2 for D (5 bases). CDR1 and CDR2 from the germline V gene are DFQATT and SNEGSKA (reference sequence). The CDR3 extends over 13 amino acids. Trimming removed 4 bases from V and 2 bases from J, with 11 bases in between. The CDR3 region is CSANGVSQETQYF. For the CDR3, the DNA is TGCAGTGCTAACGGGGTCTCTCAAGAGACCCAGTACTTC.

The chain has TRBV19 and TRBJ1-1; a weak D match, TRBD1 (6 bases). CDR3 length: 17 residues. V was cut by 7 bases and J by 3 bases, with 24 bases left in between. Germline assignment: CDR1 LNHDA and CDR2 SQIVND (reference sequence). The CDR3 region is CASTALGRGSSYTEAFF. The CDR3 nucleotides are TGTGCCAGTACGGCGTTGGGCAGGGGATCCTCTTACACTGAAGCTTTCTTT. The complete variable domain, with remaining parts taken from reference TRBV19 and TRBJ1-1, reads DGGITQSPKYLFRKEGQNVTLSCEQNLNHDAMYWYRQDPGQGLRLIYYSQIVNDFQKGDIAEGYSVSREKKESFPLTVTSAQKNPTAFYLCASTALGRGSSYTEAFFGQGTRLTVV.